This TCR beta chain was documented in a study of blood T cell repertoires in COVID-19. CDR1 and CDR2 (germline): ENHRY, SYGVKD. Trimming at V came to 3 bases and at J to 4 bases, leaving 2 bases not matched to a gene. The CDR3 totals 15 residues. Using immunoSEQ multiplex PCR, the repertoire was profiled, and TCRdb retains in-frame clones only, with some absent. Among around 130,000 clones listed, around 88% were seen once. The sequence derives from a woman in her forties or fifties who had recovered from COVID-19. The chain is built from TRBV10-3 and TRBJ2-3, with 12 bases that match TRBD2. Sequenced: peripheral blood. This chain's CDR3 is CAISDPSGGADTQYF. The CDR3 nucleotides are TGTGCCATCAGTGATCCTAGCGGGGGGGCAGATACGCAGTATTTT.